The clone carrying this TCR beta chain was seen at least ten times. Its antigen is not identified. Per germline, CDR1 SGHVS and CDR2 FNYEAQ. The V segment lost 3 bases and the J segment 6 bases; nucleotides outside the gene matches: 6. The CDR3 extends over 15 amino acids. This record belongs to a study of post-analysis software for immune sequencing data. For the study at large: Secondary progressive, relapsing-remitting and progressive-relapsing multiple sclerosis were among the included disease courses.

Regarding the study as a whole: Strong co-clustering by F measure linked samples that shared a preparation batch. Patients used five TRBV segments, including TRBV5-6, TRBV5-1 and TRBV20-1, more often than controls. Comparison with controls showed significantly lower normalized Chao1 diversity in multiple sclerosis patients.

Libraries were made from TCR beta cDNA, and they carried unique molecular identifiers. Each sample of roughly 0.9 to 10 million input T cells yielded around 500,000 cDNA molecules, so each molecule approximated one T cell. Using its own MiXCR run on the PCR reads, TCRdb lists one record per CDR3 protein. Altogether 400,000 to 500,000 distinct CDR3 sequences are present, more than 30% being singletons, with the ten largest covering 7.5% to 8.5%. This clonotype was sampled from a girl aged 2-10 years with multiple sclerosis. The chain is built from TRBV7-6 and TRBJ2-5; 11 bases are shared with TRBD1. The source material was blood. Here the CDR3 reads CASSLGTGGVKTQYF. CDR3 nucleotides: TGTGCCAGCAGCTTGGGGACAGGGGGTGTGAAGACCCAGTACTTC.